The sequence of this TCR beta chain was determined in a study of PD-1 blockade in classical Hodgkin lymphoma. Whole-study findings and limits: Relative to healthy donors, newly diagnosed patients reportedly had lower baseline TCR diversity, which was reported as lower still in relapsed/refractory patients.

This CDR3 spans 16 amino acids. With 4 bases clipped from V and 0 bases from J, the junction kept 4 bases outside the gene matches. CDR1 and CDR2 from the germline V gene are SNHLY and FYNNEI. A word on this clone: Its antigen is not identified.

All patients relapsed after autologous stem cell transplantation, and brentuximab vedotin exposure varied. Using immunoSEQ multiplex PCR, the repertoire was profiled, and TCRdb retains in-frame clones only, with some absent. The table lists approximately 160,000 clones, approximately 72% of them singletons. Sample: peripheral blood mononuclear cells (PBMCs), taken before the second cycle of nivolumab. The sequence derives from a human donor with classical Hodgkin lymphoma. The chain uses TRBV2 and TRBJ2-3, with TRBD2 identical over 10 bases. DNA of the CDR3: TGTGCCAGCAGTGTCCTGACTAGCGGGAGCACAGATACGCAGTATTTT. It is translated as CASSVLTSGSTDTQYF.